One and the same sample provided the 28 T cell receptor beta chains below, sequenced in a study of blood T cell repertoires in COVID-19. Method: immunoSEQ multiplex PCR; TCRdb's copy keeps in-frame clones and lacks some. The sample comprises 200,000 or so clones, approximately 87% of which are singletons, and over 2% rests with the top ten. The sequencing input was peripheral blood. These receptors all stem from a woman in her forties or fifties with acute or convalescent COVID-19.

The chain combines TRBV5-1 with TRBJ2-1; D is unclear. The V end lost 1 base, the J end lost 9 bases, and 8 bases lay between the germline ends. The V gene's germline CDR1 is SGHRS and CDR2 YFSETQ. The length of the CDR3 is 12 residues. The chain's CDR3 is CASSLTVSEQFF. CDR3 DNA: TGCGCCAGCAGCTTGACTGTTTCTGAGCAGTTCTTC.

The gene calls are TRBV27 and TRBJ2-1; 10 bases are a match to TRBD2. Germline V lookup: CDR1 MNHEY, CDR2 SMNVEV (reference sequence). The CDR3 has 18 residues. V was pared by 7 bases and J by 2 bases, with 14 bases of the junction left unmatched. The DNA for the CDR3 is TGTGCCAGCACCCCCTTAGCGGGGGGATCCCTGACCTACAATGAGCAGTTCTTC. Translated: CASTPLAGGSLTYNEQFF.

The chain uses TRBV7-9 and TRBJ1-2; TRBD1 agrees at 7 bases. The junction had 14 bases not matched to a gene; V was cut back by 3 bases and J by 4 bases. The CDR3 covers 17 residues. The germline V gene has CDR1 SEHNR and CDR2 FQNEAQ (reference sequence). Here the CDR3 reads CASSLSHEGAKLYGYTF. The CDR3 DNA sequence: TGTGCCAGCAGCTTGTCACATGAGGGGGCTAAGCTCTATGGCTACACCTTC. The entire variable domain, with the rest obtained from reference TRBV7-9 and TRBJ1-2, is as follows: DTGVSQNPRHKITKRGQNVTFRCDPISEHNRLYWYRQTLGQGPEFLTYFQNEAQLEKSRLLSDRFSAERPKGSFSTLEIQRTEQGDSAMYLCASSLSHEGAKLYGYTFGSGTRLTVV.

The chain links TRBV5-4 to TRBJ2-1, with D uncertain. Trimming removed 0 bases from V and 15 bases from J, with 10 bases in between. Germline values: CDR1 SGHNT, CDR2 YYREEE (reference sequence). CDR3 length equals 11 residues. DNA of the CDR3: TGTGCCAGCAGCTTGGAAGGAGACCCGTTCTTC. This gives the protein CASSLEGDPFF.

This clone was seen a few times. The CDR3 bases are TGTGCCAGCAGCCAAGACGAGGGCAGGAACATTCAGTACTTC. Amino acid sequence: CASSQDEGRNIQYF. The rearrangement links TRBV14 to TRBJ2-4; D may be TRBD2 (5 bases). Trimming stripped 0 bases from V and 7 bases from J, with 10 bases between. Germline V gene lookup returns CDR1 SGHDN and CDR2 FVKESK. This CDR3 comprises 14 residues.

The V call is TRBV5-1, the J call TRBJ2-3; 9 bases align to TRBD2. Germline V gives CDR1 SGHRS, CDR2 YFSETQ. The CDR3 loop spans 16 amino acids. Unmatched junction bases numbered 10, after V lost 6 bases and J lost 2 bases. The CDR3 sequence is CASTRGSSGATDTQYF. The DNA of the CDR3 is TGCGCCAGCACCCGGGGGTCTAGCGGGGCCACAGATACGCAGTATTTT.

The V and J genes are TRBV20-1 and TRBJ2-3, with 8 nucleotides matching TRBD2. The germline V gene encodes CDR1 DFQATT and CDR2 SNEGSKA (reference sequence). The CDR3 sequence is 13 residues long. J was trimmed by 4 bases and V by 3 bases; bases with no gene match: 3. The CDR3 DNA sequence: TGCAGTGCTAGTGTACTAGCGGCAGATACGCAGTATTTT. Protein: CSASVLAADTQYF.

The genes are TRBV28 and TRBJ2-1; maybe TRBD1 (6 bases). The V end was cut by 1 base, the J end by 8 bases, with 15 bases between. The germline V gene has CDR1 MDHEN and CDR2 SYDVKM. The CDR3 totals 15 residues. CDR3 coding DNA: TGTGCCAGCAGTTTATCGGGGACAAGAGTCGATGAGCAGTTCTTC. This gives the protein CASSLSGTRVDEQFF.

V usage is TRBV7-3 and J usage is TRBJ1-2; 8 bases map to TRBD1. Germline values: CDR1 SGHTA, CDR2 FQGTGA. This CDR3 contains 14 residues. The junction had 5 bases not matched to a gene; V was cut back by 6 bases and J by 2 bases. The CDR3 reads CASRPGTGNYGYTF. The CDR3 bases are TGTGCCAGCAGGCCCGGGACAGGAAACTATGGCTACACCTTC.

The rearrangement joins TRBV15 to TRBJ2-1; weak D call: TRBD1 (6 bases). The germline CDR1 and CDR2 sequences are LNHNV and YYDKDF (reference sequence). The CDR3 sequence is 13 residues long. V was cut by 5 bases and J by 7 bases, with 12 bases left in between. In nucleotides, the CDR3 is TGTGCCACCAGCCGTGGACAGTTTAATGAGCAGTTCTTC. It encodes CATSRGQFNEQFF. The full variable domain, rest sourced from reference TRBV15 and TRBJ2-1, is DAMVIQNPRYQVTQFGKPVTLSCSQTLNHNVMYWYQQKSSQAPKLLFHYYDKDFNNEADTPDNFQSRRPNTSFCFLDIRSPGLGDTAMYLCATSRGQFNEQFFGPGTRLTVL.

CDR3: CASSATSGRTDTQYF. In DNA form, the CDR3 reads TGTGCCAGCAGTGCGACTAGCGGGAGAACAGATACGCAGTATTTT. This chain uses TRBV27 with TRBJ2-3; 12 positions agree with TRBD2. Germline V gene data show CDR1 as MNHEY and CDR2 as SMNVEV (reference sequence). CDR3 length: 15 amino acids. The V gene end was trimmed by 5 bases and the J gene end by 3 bases; junction bases not matched to a gene: 3.

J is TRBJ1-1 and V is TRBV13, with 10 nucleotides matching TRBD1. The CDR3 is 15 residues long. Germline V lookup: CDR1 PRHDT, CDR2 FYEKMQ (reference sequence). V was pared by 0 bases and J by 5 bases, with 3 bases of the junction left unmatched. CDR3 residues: CASSLGAGQGTEAFF. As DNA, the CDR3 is TGTGCCAGCAGCTTAGGAGCGGGACAGGGGACTGAAGCTTTCTTT.

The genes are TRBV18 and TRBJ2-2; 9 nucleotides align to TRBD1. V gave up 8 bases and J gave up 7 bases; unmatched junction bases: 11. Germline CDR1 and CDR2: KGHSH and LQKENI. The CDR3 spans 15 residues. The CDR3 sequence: CASHSRQGDRGELFF. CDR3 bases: TGTGCCAGCCACTCGCGACAGGGGGACCGCGGGGAGCTGTTTTTT.

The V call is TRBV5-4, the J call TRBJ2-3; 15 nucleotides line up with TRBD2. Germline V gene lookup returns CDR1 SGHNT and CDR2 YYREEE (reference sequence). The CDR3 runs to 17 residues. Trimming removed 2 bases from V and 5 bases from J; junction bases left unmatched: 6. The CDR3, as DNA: TGTGCCAGCAGCTTCCGGACTAGCGGGAGGGCAATAGATACGCAGTATTTT. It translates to CASSFRTSGRAIDTQYF.

CDR3 coding DNA: TGTGCCAGTAGTATAGACCGGAGCTCCTACGAGCAGTACTTC. Translated: CASSIDRSSYEQYF. The V gene is TRBV19, the J gene TRBJ2-7; D not resolved. Germline V gene data show CDR1 as LNHDA and CDR2 as SQIVND (reference sequence). The CDR3 length is 14 residues. V was trimmed by 0 bases and J by 0 bases, leaving 6 bases between them.

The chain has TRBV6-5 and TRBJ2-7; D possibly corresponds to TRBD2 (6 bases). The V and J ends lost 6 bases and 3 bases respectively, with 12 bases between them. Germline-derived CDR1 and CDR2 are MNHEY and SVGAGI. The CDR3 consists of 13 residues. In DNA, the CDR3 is TGTGCCAGCAGCGGGGGTTGGGACTACGAGCAGTACTTC. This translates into CASSGGWDYEQYF.

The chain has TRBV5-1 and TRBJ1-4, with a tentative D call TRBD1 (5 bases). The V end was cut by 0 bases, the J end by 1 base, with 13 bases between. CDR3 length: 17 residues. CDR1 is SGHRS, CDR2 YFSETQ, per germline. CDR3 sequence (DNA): TGCGCCAGCAGCTTGGCCTCAGGGATTAAAACTAATGAAAAACTGTTTTTT. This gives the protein CASSLASGIKTNEKLFF.

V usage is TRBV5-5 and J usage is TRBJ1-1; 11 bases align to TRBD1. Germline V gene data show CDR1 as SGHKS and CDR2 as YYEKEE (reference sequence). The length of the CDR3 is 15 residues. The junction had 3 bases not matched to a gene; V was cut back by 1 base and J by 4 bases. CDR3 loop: CASSLWGQGGTEAFF. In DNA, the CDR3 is TGTGCCAGCAGCTTGTGGGGACAGGGGGGCACTGAAGCTTTCTTT.

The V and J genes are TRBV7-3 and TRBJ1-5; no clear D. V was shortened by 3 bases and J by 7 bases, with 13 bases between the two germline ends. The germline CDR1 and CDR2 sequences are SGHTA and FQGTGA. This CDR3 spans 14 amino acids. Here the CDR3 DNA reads TGTGCCAGCAGCTTCGGACGGACTGTCCAGCCCCAGCATTTT. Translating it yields CASSFGRTVQPQHF.

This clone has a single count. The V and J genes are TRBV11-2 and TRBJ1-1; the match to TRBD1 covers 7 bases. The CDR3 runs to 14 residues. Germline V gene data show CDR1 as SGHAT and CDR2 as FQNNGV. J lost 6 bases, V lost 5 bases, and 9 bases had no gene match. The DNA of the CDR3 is TGTGCCAGCAGCCACAGACAGGGTCAAGCTGAAGCTTTCTTT. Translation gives CASSHRQGQAEAFF.

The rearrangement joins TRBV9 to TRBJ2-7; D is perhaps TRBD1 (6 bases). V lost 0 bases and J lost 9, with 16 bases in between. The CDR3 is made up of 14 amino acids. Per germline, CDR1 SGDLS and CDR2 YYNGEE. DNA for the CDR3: TGTGCCAGCAGCGTAGATGACAGGCCTGTGGGGCAGTACTTC. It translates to CASSVDDRPVGQYF.

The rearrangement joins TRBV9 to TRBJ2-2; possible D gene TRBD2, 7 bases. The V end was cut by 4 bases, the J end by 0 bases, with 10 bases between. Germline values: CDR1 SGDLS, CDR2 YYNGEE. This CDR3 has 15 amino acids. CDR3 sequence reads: CASSPGGSNTGELFF. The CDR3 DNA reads TGTGCCAGCAGCCCGGGGGGCTCGAACACCGGGGAGCTGTTTTTT.

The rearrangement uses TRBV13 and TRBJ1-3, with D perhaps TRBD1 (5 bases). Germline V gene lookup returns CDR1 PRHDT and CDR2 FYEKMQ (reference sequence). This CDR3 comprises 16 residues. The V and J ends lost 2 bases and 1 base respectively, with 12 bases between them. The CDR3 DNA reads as TGTGCCAGCAGCTTAAGGTCAAGGGGTTCTGGAAACACCATATATTTT. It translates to CASSLRSRGSGNTIYF.

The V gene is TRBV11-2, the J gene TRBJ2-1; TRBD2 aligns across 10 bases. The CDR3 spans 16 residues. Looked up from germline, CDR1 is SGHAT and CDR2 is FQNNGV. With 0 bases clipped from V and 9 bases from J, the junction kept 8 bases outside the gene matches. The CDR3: CASSLEASGRSAEQFF. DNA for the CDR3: TGTGCCAGCAGCTTAGAGGCTAGCGGGAGATCGGCTGAGCAGTTCTTC.

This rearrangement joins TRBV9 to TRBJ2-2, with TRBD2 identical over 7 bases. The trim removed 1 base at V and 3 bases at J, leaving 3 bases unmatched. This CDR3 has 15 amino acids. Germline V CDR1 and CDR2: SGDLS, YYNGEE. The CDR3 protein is CASSVRGGDTGELFF. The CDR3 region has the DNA TGTGCCAGCAGCGTAAGGGGAGGGGACACCGGGGAGCTGTTTTTT.

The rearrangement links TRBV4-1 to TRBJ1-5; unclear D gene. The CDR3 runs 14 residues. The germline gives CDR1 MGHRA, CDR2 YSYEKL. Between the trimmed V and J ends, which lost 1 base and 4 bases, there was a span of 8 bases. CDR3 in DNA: TGCGCCAGCAGCCAAGCGGGTGGGAATCAGCCCCAGCATTTT. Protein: CASSQAGGNQPQHF.

The CDR3 sequence is CASSLGKTSLLTYEQYF. The CDR3 nucleotides are TGTGCCAGCAGCTTAGGAAAGACTAGTCTTTTAACCTACGAGCAGTACTTC. The V call is TRBV7-2, the J call TRBJ2-7, with D maybe TRBD2 (6 bases). The germline CDR1 and CDR2 sequences are SGHTA and FQGNSA. The CDR3 is 17 residues long. Deletions cut 1 base from V and 2 bases from J, with 18 bases between.

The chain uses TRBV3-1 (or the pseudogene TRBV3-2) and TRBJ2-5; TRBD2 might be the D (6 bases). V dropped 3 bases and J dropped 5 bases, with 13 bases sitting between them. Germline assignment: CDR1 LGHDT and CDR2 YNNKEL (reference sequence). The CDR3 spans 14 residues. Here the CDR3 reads CASSHVLAKETQYF. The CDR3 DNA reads TGTGCCAGCAGCCACGTTCTAGCGAAGGAGACCCAGTACTTC.